This T cell receptor (beta chain) was captured in a study of blood T cell repertoires in COVID-19. Study-wide context: Nucleic acid was either cDNA or gDNA, and it came from T cells, B-cell-depleted T cells, or PBMCs.

Profiling relied on immunoSEQ multiplex PCR, and the TCRdb table lists in-frame clones only, not all of them. The table includes roughly 170,000 clones, about four fifths detected once. From germline, CDR1 is SGHTA and CDR2 FQGNSA. The V end lost 5 bases, the J end lost 4 bases, and 11 bases lay between the germline ends. The CDR3 runs 13 residues. The origin of this receptor is a human donor in a cohort sampled during active COVID-19. Sequenced sample: peripheral blood. The chain carries TRBV7-2 and TRBJ1-2; D is unclear. The CDR3 spells CASSPDYFYGYTF. As DNA, the CDR3 is TGTGCCAGCAGCCCCGACTATTTCTATGGCTACACCTTC.